This section outlines one T cell receptor (beta chain) sequence together with its context. Germline loops: CDR1 MNHEY, CDR2 SVGEGT. The CDR3 loop spans 16 amino acids. Losses at the gene ends were 2 bases for V and 7 bases for J; bases not matched to a gene: 8. The data belong to a study of blood T cell repertoires in COVID-19. Method: immunoSEQ multiplex PCR; TCRdb's copy keeps in-frame clones and lacks some. The sample carries about 190,000 clones, around 82% recorded once. The chain is built from TRBV6-2 or TRBV6-3 and TRBJ1-6, with 7 positions matching TRBD1. The sample was PBMCs or T cells enriched from blood (not recorded which). The origin of this receptor is a woman aged 45-60 years with acute COVID-19. CDR3 coding DNA: TGTGCCAGCAGTTACCCGCCGGACAGGCAGAATTCACCCCTCCACTTT. As protein: CASSYPPDRQNSPLHF.